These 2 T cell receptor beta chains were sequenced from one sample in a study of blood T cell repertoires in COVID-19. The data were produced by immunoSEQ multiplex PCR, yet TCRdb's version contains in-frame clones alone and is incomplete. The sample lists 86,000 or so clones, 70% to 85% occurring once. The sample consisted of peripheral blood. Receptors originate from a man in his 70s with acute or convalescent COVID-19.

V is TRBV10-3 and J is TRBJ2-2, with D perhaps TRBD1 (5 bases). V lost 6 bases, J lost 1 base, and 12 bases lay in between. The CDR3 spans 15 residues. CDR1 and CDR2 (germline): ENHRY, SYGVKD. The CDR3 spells CAISPQGQNTGELFF. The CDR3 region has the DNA TGTGCCATCAGCCCCCAAGGACAGAACACCGGGGAGCTGTTTTTT.

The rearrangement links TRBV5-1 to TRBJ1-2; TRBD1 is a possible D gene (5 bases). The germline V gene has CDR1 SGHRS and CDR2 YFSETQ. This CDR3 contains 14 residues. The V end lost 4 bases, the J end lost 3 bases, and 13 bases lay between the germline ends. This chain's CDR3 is CASSPPRGDYGYTF. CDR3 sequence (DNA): TGCGCCAGCAGCCCCCCGCGGGGGGACTATGGCTACACCTTC.